The sequence of this TCR beta chain was determined in a study of T cell changes during pregnancy in multiple sclerosis. Repertoires were generated with immunoSEQ multiplex PCR, while TCRdb's copy carries only in-frame clones and drops some. The sample includes approximately 42,000 clones, approximately 80% of them seen just once. The length of the CDR3 is 13 residues. Germline assignment: CDR1 LGHNT and CDR2 FRNRAP. Trimming removed 1 base from V and 5 bases from J; junction bases left unmatched: 1. This receptor was obtained from a female donor with multiple sclerosis, enrolled in a pregnancy study. The genes are TRBV12-5 and TRBJ1-1; 7 nucleotides align to TRBD1. The input for sequencing was CD4+ T cells from peripheral blood mononuclear cells, taken before pregnancy. The chain's CDR3 is CASGLEQGTEAFF. In DNA form, the CDR3 reads TGTGCTAGTGGTTTGGAACAGGGGACTGAAGCTTTCTTT.